Listed below are T cell receptor beta chains from one sample, sequenced in a study of blood T cell repertoires in COVID-19. Produced via immunoSEQ multiplex PCR; TCRdb's table is partial and in-frame only. The profile shows a few hundred thousand clones, around 84% of them singletons. The source material was peripheral blood. These receptors came from a woman aged 40 to 50 who had recovered from COVID-19. Both conserved end residues are part of each CDR3. D genes are given only for firm matches. Clone size is not always given. Where it is, it says once, few, many or a class for expanded clones.

>14|TRBV11-2|-|TRBJ2-3|TRBD2
CASSQRGSTDTQYF
TGTGCCAGCAGCCAGCGGGGTTCCACAGATACGCAGTATTTT
>13|TRBV5-1|-|TRBJ1-1|-
CASSFTGQTEAFF
TGCGCCAGCAGCTTCACAGGGCAGACTGAAGCTTTCTTT
>14|TRBV28|-|TRBJ2-5|-
CASSLLGPVSIQYF
TGTGCCAGCAGTTTACTGGGCCCCGTTTCAATCCAGTACTTC
>16|TRBV6-1|-|TRBJ2-3|TRBD1
CASSAFTGGLADTQYF
TGTGCCAGCAGTGCTTTCACAGGGGGCTTAGCAGATACGCAGTATTTT
>15|TRBV25-1|-|TRBJ1-1|-
CASSESPPKGHEAFF
TGTGCCAGCAGTGAATCCCCCCCGAAGGGACACGAAGCTTTCTTT
>13|TRBV5-1|-|TRBJ1-4|-
CASSSTGYEKLFF
TGCGCCAGCAGCTCTACAGGTTATGAAAAACTGTTTTTT
>15|TRBV9|-|TRBJ2-5|-
CASSVGAADQETQYF
TGTGCCAGCAGCGTAGGGGCAGCGGATCAAGAGACCCAGTACTTC
>15|TRBV12-1|-|TRBJ2-5|-
CASSSESGPGETQYF
TGTGCCAGCAGCTCTGAATCCGGCCCCGGGGAGACCCAGTACTTC
>12|TRBV25-1|-|TRBJ2-1|TRBD2
CATGDYHNEQFF
TGTGCCACTGGGGACTACCACAATGAGCAGTTCTTC
>14|TRBV11-3|-|TRBJ1-5|-
CASSPGGAGQPQHF
TGTGCCAGCAGTCCCGGGGGGGCCGGGCAGCCCCAGCATTTT
>15|TRBV6-5|-|TRBJ2-7|TRBD1
CAAEGNGTGVHEQYF
TGTGCGGCTGAGGGCAACGGGACAGGGGTCCACGAGCAGTACTTC
>12|TRBV10-1|-|TRBJ1-2|TRBD1
CANLDRNYGYTF
TGCGCCAATTTGGACAGGAACTATGGCTACACCTTC
>13|TRBV15|-|TRBJ2-3|-
CATSKTRRDTQYF
TGTGCCACCAGCAAAACCAGGAGGGATACGCAGTATTTT
>14|TRBV27|-|TRBJ2-2|-
CASGERQYTGELFF
TGTGCCAGTGGAGAGAGACAGTACACCGGGGAGCTGTTTTTT
>12|TRBV28|-|TRBJ1-5|-
CASRQGGQPQHF
TGTGCCAGCAGACAGGGTGGTCAGCCCCAGCATTTT
>13|TRBV30|-|TRBJ1-4|-
CAAATEEAEKLFF
TGTGCCGCCGCGACGGAGGAGGCTGAAAAACTGTTTTTT
>17|TRBV30|-|TRBJ1-1|-
CAWISTNPGGSSGVGFF
TGTGCCTGGATCTCGACTAACCCGGGGGGCTCCTCGGGAGTGGGTTTCTTT
>14|TRBV10-3|-|TRBJ1-3|TRBD1
CAIRGTDSGNTIYF
TGTGCCATCAGGGGGACAGACTCTGGAAACACCATATATTTT
>12|TRBV2|once|TRBJ1-5|-
CASSDRDQPQHF
TGTGCCAGCAGTGACAGGGATCAGCCCCAGCATTTT
>16|TRBV28|-|TRBJ2-7|TRBD1
CASSTWGQEGSYEQYF
TGTGCCAGCAGTACATGGGGACAGGAGGGTTCCTACGAGCAGTACTTC
>15|TRBV7-9|-|TRBJ2-5|TRBD1
CASSLTGQGEETQYF
TGTGCCAGCAGCTTAACGGGACAGGGGGAAGAGACCCAGTACTTC